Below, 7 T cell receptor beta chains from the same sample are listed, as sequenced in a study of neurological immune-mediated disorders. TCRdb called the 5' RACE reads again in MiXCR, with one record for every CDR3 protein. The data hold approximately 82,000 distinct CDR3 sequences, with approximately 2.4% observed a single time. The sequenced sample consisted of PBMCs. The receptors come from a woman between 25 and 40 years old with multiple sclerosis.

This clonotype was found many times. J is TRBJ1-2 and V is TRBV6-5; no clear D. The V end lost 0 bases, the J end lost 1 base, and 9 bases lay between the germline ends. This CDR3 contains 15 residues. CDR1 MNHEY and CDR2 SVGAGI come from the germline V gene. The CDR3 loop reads CASSYSYKSNYGYTF. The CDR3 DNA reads TGTGCCAGCAGTTACTCCTACAAGAGTAACTATGGCTACACCTTC.

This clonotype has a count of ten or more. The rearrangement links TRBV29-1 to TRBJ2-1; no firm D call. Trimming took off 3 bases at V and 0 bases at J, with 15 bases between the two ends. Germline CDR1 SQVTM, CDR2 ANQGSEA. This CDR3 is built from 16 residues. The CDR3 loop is CSVESPAESSYNEQFF. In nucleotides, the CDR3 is TGCAGCGTTGAGTCCCCTGCGGAAAGCTCCTACAATGAGCAGTTCTTC.

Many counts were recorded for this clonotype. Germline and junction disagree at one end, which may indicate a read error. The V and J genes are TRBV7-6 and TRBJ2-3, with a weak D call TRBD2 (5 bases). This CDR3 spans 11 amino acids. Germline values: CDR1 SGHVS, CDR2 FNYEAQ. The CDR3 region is CASSSARGWHF. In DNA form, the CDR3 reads TGTGCCAGCAGCTCTGCGAGAGGGTGGCATTTT.

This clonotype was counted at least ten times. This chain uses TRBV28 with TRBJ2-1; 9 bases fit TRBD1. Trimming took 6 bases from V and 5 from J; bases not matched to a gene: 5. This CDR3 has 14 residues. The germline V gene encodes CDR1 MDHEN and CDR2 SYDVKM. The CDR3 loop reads CASRHGTGHNEQFF. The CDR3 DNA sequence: TGTGCCAGCAGACACGGGACAGGGCACAATGAGCAGTTCTTC.

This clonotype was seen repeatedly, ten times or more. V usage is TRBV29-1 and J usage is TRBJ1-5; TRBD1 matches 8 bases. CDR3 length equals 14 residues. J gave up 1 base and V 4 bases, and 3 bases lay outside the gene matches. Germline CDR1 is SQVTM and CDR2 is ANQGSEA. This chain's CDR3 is CSVGQGASNQPQHF. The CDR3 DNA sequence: TGCAGCGTTGGTCAGGGGGCCAGCAATCAGCCCCAGCATTTT.

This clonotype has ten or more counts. CDR3 DNA: TGTGCCAGCAGTCGCGGGACGGCCACGAATGAGCAGTTCTTC. This codes for CASSRGTATNEQFF. The V call is TRBV27, the J call TRBJ2-1, with D possibly being TRBD2 (6 bases). V lost 5 bases and J lost 7, with 15 bases in between. The CDR3 runs 14 residues. CDR1 is MNHEY, CDR2 SMNVEV, per germline (reference sequence).

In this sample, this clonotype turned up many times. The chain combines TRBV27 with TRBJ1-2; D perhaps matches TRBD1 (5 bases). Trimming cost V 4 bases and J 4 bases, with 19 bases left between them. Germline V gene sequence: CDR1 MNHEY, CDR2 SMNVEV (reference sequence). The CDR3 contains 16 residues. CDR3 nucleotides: TGTGCCAGCAGTTCACGTGGCGGCCAGGGCCTCTATGGCTACACCTTC. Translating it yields CASSSRGGQGLYGYTF.